The rows below give T cell receptor beta chains drawn from one sample of a study of cytomegalovirus exposure and HLA in healthy donors. TCRdb's copy holds only in-frame clones and misses some; the assay was immunoSEQ multiplex PCR. The repertoire holds about 65,000 clones, with 85% to 95% as singletons. The source material was PBMCs. The receptors come from a man aged 18 to 30 in good health and CMV-seropositive. Both conserved end residues are part of each CDR3.

>TRBV28|TRBJ2-5
CASKKRDIETQYF
>TRBV30|TRBJ2-1
CAWTPGGSDEQFF
>TRBV5-6|TRBJ1-2
CASSSTVTSYGYTF
>TRBV7-9|TRBJ1-1
CASSLPTGQTMNTEAFF
>TRBV6-5|TRBJ2-1
CASIDLAGGYNEQFF
>TRBV4-1|TRBJ1-1
CASSQGRVNTEAFF
>TRBV6-5|TRBJ2-7
CASSIGTPAHEQYF
>TRBV19|TRBJ2-5
CASSNYRERRKETQYF
>TRBV23-1|TRBJ2-1
CASSQSTRNNEQFF
>TRBV5-4|TRBJ1-6
CASSLHQGAVSPLHF
>TRBV4-3|TRBJ2-1
CASSQEGRGYNEQFF
>TRBV19|TRBJ1-5
CASTLGGNQPQHF
>TRBV28|TRBJ1-6
CASSQGQGESPLHF
>TRBV30|TRBJ2-1
CAWSVGLAGVGEQFF
>TRBV30|TRBJ1-4
CAWATGFHEKLFF
>TRBV6-5|TRBJ2-7
CASSYSQSSYEQYF